The clone carrying this T cell receptor (beta chain) was detected only a few times. CDR1 is SGDLS, CDR2 YYNGEE, per germline. The CDR3 loop spans 14 amino acids. Unmatched junction bases numbered 4, after V lost 4 bases and J lost 2 bases. Profiling relied on immunoSEQ multiplex PCR, and the TCRdb table lists in-frame clones only, not all of them. The repertoire holds about 160,000 clones, with 92% as singletons. The data belong to a study of control samples from healthy donors and cancer patients. The chain has TRBV9 and TRBJ2-7; 9 bases are shared with TRBD1. This clonotype was sampled from a woman aged 25 to 39 in good health. The sequencing sample was made of blood. CDR3 sequence reads: CASSPRDRAYEQYF. As DNA, the CDR3 is TGTGCCAGCAGCCCCCGGGACAGGGCCTACGAGCAGTACTTC.